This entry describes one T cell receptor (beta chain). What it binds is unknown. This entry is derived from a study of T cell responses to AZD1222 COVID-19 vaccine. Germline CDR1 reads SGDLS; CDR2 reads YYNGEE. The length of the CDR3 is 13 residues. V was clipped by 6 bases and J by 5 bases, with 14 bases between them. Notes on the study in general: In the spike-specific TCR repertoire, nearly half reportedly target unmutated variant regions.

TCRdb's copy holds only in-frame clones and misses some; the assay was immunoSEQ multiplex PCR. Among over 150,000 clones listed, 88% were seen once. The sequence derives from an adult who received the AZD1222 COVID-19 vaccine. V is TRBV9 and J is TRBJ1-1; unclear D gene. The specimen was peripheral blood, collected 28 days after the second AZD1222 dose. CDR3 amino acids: CASTPNWGTEAFF. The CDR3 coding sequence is TGTGCCAGCACCCCTAACTGGGGTACTGAAGCTTTCTTT.